Following are 2 T cell receptor beta chains from one sample sequenced in a study of cytomegalovirus exposure and HLA in healthy donors. Sequencing used immunoSEQ multiplex PCR; TCRdb keeps in-frame clones, though not all of them. This sample yields about 130,000 clones, of which under 90% are seen a single time; 3% to 4% belongs to the top ten. The sample consisted of PBMCs. The receptor source for this set is a young man in good health and CMV-seronegative.

The chain recombines TRBV5-4 with TRBJ2-1; perhaps TRBD2 as D (6 bases). The CDR3 contains 16 residues. Germline lookup yields CDR1 SGHNT and CDR2 YYREEE (reference sequence). Trimming removed 3 bases from V and 1 base from J, with 14 bases in between. The CDR3 loop reads CASSSPGAGSYNEQFF. The CDR3 DNA is TGTGCCAGCAGCTCCCCAGGTGCGGGATCCTACAATGAGCAGTTCTTC.

The V and J genes are TRBV7-2 and TRBJ1-5, with 8 bases fitting TRBD1. Germline V gene sequence: CDR1 SGHTA, CDR2 FQGNSA. The CDR3 has 14 amino acids. V lost 1 base to trimming and J lost 9 bases; unmatched junction nucleotides: 5. CDR3 sequence reads: CASSLGPGGWPQHF. In nucleotides, the CDR3 is TGTGCCAGCAGCTTAGGTCCAGGGGGCTGGCCCCAGCATTTT.